The 7 T cell receptor beta chains reported below all come from one sample, sequenced in a study of blood T cell repertoires in COVID-19. TCRdb's copy holds only in-frame clones and misses some; the assay was immunoSEQ multiplex PCR. This table holds roughly 120,000 clones, 85% to 90% found once. Specimen: peripheral blood. These receptors were collected from a woman in her forties or fifties with active or convalescent COVID-19.

The chain recombines TRBV23-1 with TRBJ1-1; the D gene is possibly TRBD1 (5 bases). TRBV23-1 is labeled an ORF, and its function is uncertain. Trimming removed 0 bases from V and 6 bases from J, with 11 bases in between. The CDR3 consists of 14 residues. For the CDR3, the DNA is TGCGCCAGCAGTCAATCGGGGGGAGGGGCTGAAGCTTTCTTT. It is translated as CASSQSGGGAEAFF.

This sequence joins TRBV11-3 and TRBJ2-5; TRBD1 might be the D (7 bases). The CDR3 is 15 amino acids. Germline V gene lookup returns CDR1 SGHNT and CDR2 YENEEA. V lost 7 bases to trimming and J lost 0 bases, with 15 bases between them. The CDR3 region has the DNA TGTGCCAGCACCCAGGGGGGCTTGTACCAAGAGACCCAGTACTTC. This codes for CASTQGGLYQETQYF.

CDR3 sequence reads: CASSSTSHGYNEQFF. The DNA for the CDR3 is TGTGCCAGCAGTTCGACTTCCCACGGCTACAATGAGCAGTTCTTC. The genes are TRBV9 and TRBJ2-1; no reliable D call. V gave up 5 bases and J gave up 3 bases, with 15 bases separating them. The germline V gene has CDR1 SGDLS and CDR2 YYNGEE. This CDR3 has 15 residues.

This chain connects TRBV7-9 to TRBJ2-3; D may be TRBD2 (6 bases). The ends were cut back, 4 bases at V and 8 bases at J, with 10 bases in the middle. Germline assignment: CDR1 SEHNR and CDR2 FQNEAQ (reference sequence). The CDR3 sequence is 12 residues long. The CDR3 sequence is CASSSMGGTQYF. The CDR3 region has the DNA TGTGCCAGCAGCTCCATGGGAGGTACGCAGTATTTT.

This clone was counted a few times. The CDR3 here is CASSKSAGLNTGELFF. CDR3 in DNA: TGTGCCAGCAGCAAGTCAGCGGGATTGAACACCGGGGAGCTGTTTTTT. This chain joins TRBV9 and TRBJ2-2; 7 bases are shared with TRBD2. The CDR3 spans 16 residues. The J segment lost 1 base and the V segment lost 4 bases, leaving 7 bases of the junction unmatched. Germline V lookup: CDR1 SGDLS, CDR2 YYNGEE.

The V gene is TRBV5-6, the J gene TRBJ1-5, with D unclear. Per the germline V gene, CDR1 is SGHDT and CDR2 is YYEEEE. The CDR3 runs 12 residues. V shed 2 bases and J shed 5 bases, with 5 bases lying between them. The CDR3 nucleotides read TGTGCCAGCAGCTTACGGGATCAGCCCCAGCATTTT. Translation gives CASSLRDQPQHF. Full variable domain (rest looked up from reference TRBV5-6 and TRBJ1-5): DAGVTQSPTHLIKTRGQQVTLRCSPKSGHDTVSWYQQALGQGPQFIFQYYEEEERQRGNFPDRFSGHQFPNYSSELNVNALLLGDSALYLCASSLRDQPQHFGDGTRLSIL.

V gene TRBV6-2 or TRBV6-3 combines with J gene TRBJ2-7; 11 bases line up with TRBD2. Germline CDR1 reads MNHEY; CDR2 reads SVGEGT. V shed 5 bases, J shed 3 bases, and the junction held 0 bases outside the gene matches. This CDR3 region has 13 residues. The CDR3 nucleotides read TGTGCCAGCAGTCTAGCGGGAGGCTACGAGCAGTACTTC. Its translation is CASSLAGGYEQYF.